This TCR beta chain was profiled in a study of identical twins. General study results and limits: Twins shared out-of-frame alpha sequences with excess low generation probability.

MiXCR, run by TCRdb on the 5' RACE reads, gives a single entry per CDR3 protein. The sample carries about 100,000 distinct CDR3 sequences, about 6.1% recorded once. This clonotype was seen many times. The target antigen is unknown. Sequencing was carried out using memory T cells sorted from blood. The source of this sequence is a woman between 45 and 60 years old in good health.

The CDR3: CASSSGSTDTQYF. The CDR3 nucleotides read TGTGCCTCCTCAAGCGGGAGCACAGATACGCAGTATTTT. V usage is TRBV13 and J usage is TRBJ2-3, with D perhaps matching TRBD2 (6 bases). The ends were cut back, 11 bases at V and 0 bases at J, with 12 bases in the middle. CDR3 length: 13 amino acids. Germline V gives CDR1 PRHDT, CDR2 FYEKMQ (reference sequence).